Listed below are T cell receptor beta chains from one sample, sequenced in a study of shared clonotypes between healthy human individuals. Repertoires were generated with immunoSEQ multiplex PCR, while TCRdb's copy carries only in-frame clones and drops some. The table records a few million clones, about 92% of them present only once. The sample consisted of naive CD4+ T cells from PBMCs. Receptors were obtained from a man aged 18 to 30 in good health. Some clones in this sample may be carry-over from other donors' samples. Each CDR3 is given with its conserved first and last residue. D genes are given only for firm matches. Not every row has a clone size; where given, it reads once, few, many or a size class.

j_gene,abundance,d_gene,v_gene,CDR3nt,CDR3aa
TRBJ2-1,NA,NA,TRBV27,TGTGCCAGCAAGCAGGGTATTGAGCAGTTCTTC,CASKQGIEQFF
TRBJ1-4,NA,NA,TRBV18,TGTGCCAGCTCCCAGGGACAAGGAGGTGAAAAACTGTTTTTT,CASSQGQGGEKLFF
TRBJ1-5,NA,NA,TRBV28,TGTGCCAGCAGTTGGGTTGTCGGAAGTCAGCCCCAGCATTTT,CASSWVVGSQPQHF
TRBJ1-4,NA,TRBD1,TRBV7-9,TGTGCCAGCAGCCTCGGGACAGGGGGTTCCGGAACTAATGAAAAACTGTTTTTT,CASSLGTGGSGTNEKLFF
TRBJ2-7,few,NA,TRBV29-1,TGCAGCGCCGCCCGGGAGTCCTACGAGCAGTACTTC,CSAARESYEQYF
TRBJ1-3,NA,NA,TRBV5-1,TGCGCCAGCAGCTTGGCCGGGGCCATATATTTT,CASSLAGAIYF
TRBJ2-1,NA,TRBD2,TRBV18,TGTGCCAGCTCAGTCGGCGGGAGCTCCTACAATGAGCAGTTCTTC,CASSVGGSSYNEQFF
TRBJ2-7,NA,TRBD2,TRBV23-1,TGCGCCAGCAGCCACACCGGGGGGTCGGGCTCCTACGAGCAGTACTTC,CASSHTGGSGSYEQYF
TRBJ1-4,NA,NA,TRBV19,TGTGCCAGTACCGCGACGGTTGCAACTAATGAAAAACTGTTTTTT,CASTATVATNEKLFF
TRBJ1-2,once,TRBD1,TRBV7-9,TGTGCCAGCAGCTTTGGGACAGCGAACTATGGCTACACCTTC,CASSFGTANYGYTF
TRBJ1-6,NA,TRBD1,TRBV5-1,TGCGCCAGCAGCCGTATAACAGGGGGCAATTCACCCCTCCACTTT,CASSRITGGNSPLHF
TRBJ2-7,NA,TRBD2,TRBV27,TGTGCCAGCAGTCCCGGACTAGCGGGAGTTTCCGAGCAGTACTTC,CASSPGLAGVSEQYF
TRBJ2-3,NA,TRBD1,TRBV11-3,TGTGCCAGCAGCTTATCAGGGGGTAACACAGATACGCAGTATTTT,CASSLSGGNTDTQYF
TRBJ2-7,NA,TRBD2,TRBV5-4,TGTGCCAGCAGCCCCGGTAGCGGGAGGGCGCCCGAGCAGTACTTC,CASSPGSGRAPEQYF
TRBJ2-5,NA,NA,TRBV5-1,TGCGCCAGCAGCTTGGTGGGCGGACAAGAGACCCAGTACTTC,CASSLVGGQETQYF
TRBJ2-1,NA,NA,TRBV7-3,TGTGCCAGCAGCTCCGTAAGCGGTAATGAGCAGTTCTTC,CASSSVSGNEQFF
TRBJ2-3,NA,NA,TRBV6-1,TGTGCCAGCAGTCTCCCGAGCCCAGATACGCAGTATTTT,CASSLPSPDTQYF